This TCR beta chain was sequenced for a study of blood T cell repertoires in COVID-19. Looking at the study overall: From the United States, Italy and Spain came samples of acute and convalescent COVID-19. T cells, B-cell-depleted T cells, or PBMCs provided the cDNA or gDNA that served as material.

In the authors' methods: Amplification with reference gene primers provided the estimates of nucleated cell counts. The repertoire was sequenced with immunoSEQ multiplex PCR; TCRdb's copy has only in-frame clones and lacks some. V, J and clone size are taken as reported in that table, and D and trimming were inferred from the DNA itself. Among 150,000 or so clones listed, 87% were seen once. CDR1 and CDR2 (germline): SEHNR, FQNEAQ (reference sequence). The CDR3 totals 16 residues. V lost 5 bases and J 1 base, leaving 15 bases between the germline ends. The sequencing sample was made of peripheral blood. The rearrangement uses TRBV7-9 and TRBJ2-1, with D possibly being TRBD2 (7 bases). This sequence originates from an elderly man with acute or convalescent COVID-19. CDR3 sequence reads: CASSRRGAVSYNEQFF. The CDR3 DNA reads TGTGCCAGCAGCCGCCGGGGGGCGGTATCCTACAATGAGCAGTTCTTC.